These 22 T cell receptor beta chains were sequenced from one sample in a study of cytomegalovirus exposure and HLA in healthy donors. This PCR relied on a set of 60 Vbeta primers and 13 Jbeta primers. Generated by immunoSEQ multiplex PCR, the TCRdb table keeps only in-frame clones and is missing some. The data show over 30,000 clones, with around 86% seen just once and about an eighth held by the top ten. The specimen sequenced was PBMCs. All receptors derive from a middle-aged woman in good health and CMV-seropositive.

The CDR3 region is CASTGSGKNIQYF. CDR3 in DNA: TGTGCCAGCACTGGGTCGGGCAAAAACATTCAGTACTTC. This chain links TRBV6-5 with TRBJ2-4; D is undetermined. The CDR3 length is 13 residues. The V gene's germline CDR1 is MNHEY and CDR2 SVGAGI. V shed 7 bases and J shed 3 bases, with 10 bases lying between them.

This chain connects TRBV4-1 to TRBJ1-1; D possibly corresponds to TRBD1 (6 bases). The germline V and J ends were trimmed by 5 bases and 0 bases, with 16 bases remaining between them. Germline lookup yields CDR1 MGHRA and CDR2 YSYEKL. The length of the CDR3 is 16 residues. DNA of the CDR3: TGCGCCAGCAGCTCCGGACAGACAAACATGAACACTGAAGCTTTCTTT. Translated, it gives CASSSGQTNMNTEAFF.

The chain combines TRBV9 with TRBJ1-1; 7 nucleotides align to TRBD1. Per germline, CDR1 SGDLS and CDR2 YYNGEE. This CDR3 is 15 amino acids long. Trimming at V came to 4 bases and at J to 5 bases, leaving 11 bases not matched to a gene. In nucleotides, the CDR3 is TGTGCCAGCAGCCCCTTTCGGGCAGGGGGGACTGAAGCTTTCTTT. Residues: CASSPFRAGGTEAFF.

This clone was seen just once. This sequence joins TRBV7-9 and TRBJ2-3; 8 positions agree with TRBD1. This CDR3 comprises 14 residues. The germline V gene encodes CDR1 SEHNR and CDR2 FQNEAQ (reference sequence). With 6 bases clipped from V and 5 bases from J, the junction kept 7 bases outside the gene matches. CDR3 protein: CASRQGDRKDTQYF. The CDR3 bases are TGTGCCAGCAGGCAAGGGGACAGGAAAGATACGCAGTATTTT. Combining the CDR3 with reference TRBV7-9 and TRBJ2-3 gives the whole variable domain DTGVSQNPRHKITKRGQNVTFRCDPISEHNRLYWYRQTLGQGPEFLTYFQNEAQLEKSRLLSDRFSAERPKGSFSTLEIQRTEQGDSAMYLCASRQGDRKDTQYFGPGTRLTVL.

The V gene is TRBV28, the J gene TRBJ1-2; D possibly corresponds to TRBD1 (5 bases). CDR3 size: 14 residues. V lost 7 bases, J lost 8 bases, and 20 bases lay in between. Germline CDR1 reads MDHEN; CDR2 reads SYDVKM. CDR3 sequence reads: CASTPPYKRGGYTF. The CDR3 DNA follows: TGTGCCAGCACCCCTCCCTACAAGCGGGGCGGCTACACCTTC.

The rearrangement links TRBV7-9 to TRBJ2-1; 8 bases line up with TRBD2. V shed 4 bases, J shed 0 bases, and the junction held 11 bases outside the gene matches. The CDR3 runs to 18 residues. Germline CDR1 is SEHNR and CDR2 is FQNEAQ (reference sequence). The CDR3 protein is CASSSLRVAGTSYNEQFF. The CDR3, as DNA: TGTGCCAGCAGCTCCCTTAGGGTAGCGGGGACCTCCTACAATGAGCAGTTCTTC.

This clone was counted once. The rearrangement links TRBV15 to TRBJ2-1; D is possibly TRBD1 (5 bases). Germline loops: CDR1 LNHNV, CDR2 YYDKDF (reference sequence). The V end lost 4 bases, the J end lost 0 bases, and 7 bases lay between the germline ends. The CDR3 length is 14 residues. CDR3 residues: CATSNRFSYNEQFF. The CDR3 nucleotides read TGTGCCACCAGCAACAGGTTCTCCTACAATGAGCAGTTCTTC.

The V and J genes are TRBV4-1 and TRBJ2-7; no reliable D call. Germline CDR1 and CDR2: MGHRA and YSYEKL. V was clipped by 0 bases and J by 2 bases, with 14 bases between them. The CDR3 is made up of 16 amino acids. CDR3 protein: CASSQDLQARPYEQYF. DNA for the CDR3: TGCGCCAGCAGCCAAGATCTGCAGGCCCGGCCCTACGAGCAGTACTTC.

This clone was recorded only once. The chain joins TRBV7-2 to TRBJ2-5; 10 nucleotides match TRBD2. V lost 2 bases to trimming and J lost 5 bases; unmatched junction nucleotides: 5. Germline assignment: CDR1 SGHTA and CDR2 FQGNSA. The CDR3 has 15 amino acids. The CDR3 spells CASSLTGTSAETQYF. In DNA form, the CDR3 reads TGTGCCAGCAGCTTAACTGGGACTAGCGCGGAGACCCAGTACTTC.

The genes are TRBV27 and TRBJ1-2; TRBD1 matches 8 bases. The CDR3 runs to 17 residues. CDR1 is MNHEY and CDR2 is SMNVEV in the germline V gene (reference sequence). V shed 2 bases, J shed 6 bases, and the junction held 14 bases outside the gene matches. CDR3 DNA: TGTGCCAGCAGTTTAGTAGGACAGGGTCCCCTCGGCGATGGCTACACCTTC. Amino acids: CASSLVGQGPLGDGYTF.

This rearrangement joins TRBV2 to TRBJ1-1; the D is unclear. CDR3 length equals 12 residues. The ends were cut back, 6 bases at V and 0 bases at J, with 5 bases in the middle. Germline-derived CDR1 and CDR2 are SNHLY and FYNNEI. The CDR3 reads CASSSVNTEAFF. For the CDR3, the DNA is TGTGCCAGCAGCTCTGTGAACACTGAAGCTTTCTTT.

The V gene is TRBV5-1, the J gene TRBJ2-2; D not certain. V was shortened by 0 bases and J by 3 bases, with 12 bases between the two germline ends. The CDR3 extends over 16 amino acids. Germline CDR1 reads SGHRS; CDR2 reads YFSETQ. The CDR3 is CASSLAVVLDTGELFF. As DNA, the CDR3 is TGCGCCAGCAGCTTGGCCGTTGTTCTCGACACCGGGGAGCTGTTTTTT.

In nucleotides, the CDR3 is TGTGCCAGCCACGTGGGTGGGAGGGTTCGGGAGACCCAGTACTTC. As protein: CASHVGGRVRETQYF. The V and J genes are TRBV6-1 and TRBJ2-5; 7 bases map to TRBD2. Germline-derived CDR1 and CDR2 are MNHNS and SASEGT. The J segment lost 5 bases and the V segment lost 8 bases, leaving 14 bases of the junction unmatched. This CDR3 has 15 residues.

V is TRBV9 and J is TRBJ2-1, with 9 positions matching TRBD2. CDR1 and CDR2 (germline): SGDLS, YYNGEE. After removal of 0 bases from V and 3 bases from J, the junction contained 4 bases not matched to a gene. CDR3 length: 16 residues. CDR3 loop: CASSVGGRGGYNEQFF. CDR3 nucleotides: TGTGCCAGCAGCGTAGGGGGGCGGGGGGGCTACAATGAGCAGTTCTTC.

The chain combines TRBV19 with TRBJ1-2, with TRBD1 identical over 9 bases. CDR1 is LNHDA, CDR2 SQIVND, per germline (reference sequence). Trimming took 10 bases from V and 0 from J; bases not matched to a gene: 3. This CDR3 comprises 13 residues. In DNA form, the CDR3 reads TGTGCCACCCGGACAGGGGCTAACTATGGCTACACCTTC. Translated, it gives CATRTGANYGYTF. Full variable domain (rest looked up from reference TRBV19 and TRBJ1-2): DGGITQSPKYLFRKEGQNVTLSCEQNLNHDAMYWYRQDPGQGLRLIYYSQIVNDFQKGDIAEGYSVSREKKESFPLTVTSAQKNPTAFYLCATRTGANYGYTFGSGTRLTVV.

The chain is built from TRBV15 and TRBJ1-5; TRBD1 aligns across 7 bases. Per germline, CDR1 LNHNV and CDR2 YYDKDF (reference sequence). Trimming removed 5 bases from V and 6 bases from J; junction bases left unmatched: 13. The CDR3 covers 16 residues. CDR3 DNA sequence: TGTGCCACCAGCCCCCACAGGGGAGAGGGTAGTCAGCCCCAGCATTTT. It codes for CATSPHRGEGSQPQHF.

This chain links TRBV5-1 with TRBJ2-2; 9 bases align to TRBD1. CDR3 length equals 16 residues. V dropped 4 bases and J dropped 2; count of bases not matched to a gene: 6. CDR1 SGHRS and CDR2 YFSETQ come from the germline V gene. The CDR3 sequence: CASSPSGQGNTGELFF. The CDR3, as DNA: TGCGCCAGCAGCCCCTCGGGACAGGGAAACACCGGGGAGCTGTTTTTT. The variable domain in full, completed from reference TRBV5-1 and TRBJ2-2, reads KAGVTQTPRYLIKTRGQQVTLSCSPISGHRSVSWYQQTPGQGLQFLFEYFSETQRNKGNFPGRFSGRQFSNSRSEMNVSTLELGDSALYLCASSPSGQGNTGELFFGEGSRLTVL.

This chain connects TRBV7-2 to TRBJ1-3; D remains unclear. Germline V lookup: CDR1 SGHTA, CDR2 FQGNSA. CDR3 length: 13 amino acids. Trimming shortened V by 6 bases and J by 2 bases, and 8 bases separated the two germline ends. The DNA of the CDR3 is TGTGCCAGCAGGGACTTCGCTGGAAACACCATATATTTT. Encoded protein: CASRDFAGNTIYF.

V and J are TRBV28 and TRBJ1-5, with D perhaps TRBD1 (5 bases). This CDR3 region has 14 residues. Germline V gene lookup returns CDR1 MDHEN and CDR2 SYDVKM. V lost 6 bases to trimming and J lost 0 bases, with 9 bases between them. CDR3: CASRPQGSNQPQHF. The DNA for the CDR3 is TGTGCCAGCAGGCCCCAGGGTAGCAATCAGCCCCAGCATTTT.

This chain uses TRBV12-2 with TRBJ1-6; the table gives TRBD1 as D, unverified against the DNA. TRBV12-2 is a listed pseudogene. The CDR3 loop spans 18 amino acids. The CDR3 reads CASRFRGTGGRVVSPLHF. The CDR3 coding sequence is TGTGCAAGTCGCTTTAGGGGGACAGGGGGACGTGTGGTTTCACCCCTCCACTTT.

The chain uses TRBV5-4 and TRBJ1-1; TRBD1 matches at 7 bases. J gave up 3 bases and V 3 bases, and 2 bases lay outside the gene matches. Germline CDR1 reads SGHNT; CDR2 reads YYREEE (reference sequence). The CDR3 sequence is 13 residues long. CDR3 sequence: CASSSRGYTEAFF. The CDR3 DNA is TGTGCCAGCAGCTCCAGGGGGTACACTGAAGCTTTCTTT.

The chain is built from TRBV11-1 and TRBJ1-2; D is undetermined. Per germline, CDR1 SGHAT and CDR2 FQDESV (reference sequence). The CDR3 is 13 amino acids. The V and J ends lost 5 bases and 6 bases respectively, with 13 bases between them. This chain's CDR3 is CASSESPTHGYTF. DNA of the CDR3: TGTGCCAGCAGCGAAAGTCCCACTCATGGCTACACCTTC.